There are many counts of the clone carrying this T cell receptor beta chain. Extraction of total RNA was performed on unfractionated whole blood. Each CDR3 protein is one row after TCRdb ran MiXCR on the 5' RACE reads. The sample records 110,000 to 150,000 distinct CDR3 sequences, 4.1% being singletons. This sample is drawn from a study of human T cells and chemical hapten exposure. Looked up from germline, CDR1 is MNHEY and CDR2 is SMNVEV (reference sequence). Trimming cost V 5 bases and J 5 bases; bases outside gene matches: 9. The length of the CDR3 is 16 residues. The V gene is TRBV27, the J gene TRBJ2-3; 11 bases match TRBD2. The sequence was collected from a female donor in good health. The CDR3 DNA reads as TGTGCCAGCAGTCCAATGACTAGCGGGGAGGTAGATACGCAGTATTTT. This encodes CASSPMTSGEVDTQYF.